The 29 T cell receptor beta chains listed next were all sequenced from one sample in a study of T cells in localized non-small cell lung cancer. Profiled with immunoSEQ multiplex PCR; TCRdb holds only in-frame clones, not every one. The repertoire has approximately 3,000 clones, approximately 20% of them found once; the top ten carry around 25%. The sample consisted of lung tumor tissue, taken before any cancer treatment. The receptors originated from a woman aged 35 to 70 with stage I lung adenocarcinoma.

V and J are TRBV18 and TRBJ1-2; D not resolved. CDR3 size: 16 residues. The germline V gene has CDR1 KGHSH and CDR2 LQKENI. The germline V and J ends were trimmed by 3 bases and 0 bases, with 14 bases remaining between them. The CDR3 is CASSPDIGVANYGYTF. CDR3 sequence (DNA): TGTGCCAGCTCACCCGACATTGGGGTAGCTAACTATGGCTACACCTTC. The full variable domain, rest sourced from reference TRBV18 and TRBJ1-2, is NAGVMQNPRHLVRRRGQEARLRCSPMKGHSHVYWYRQLPEEGLKFMVYLQKENIIDESGMPKERFSAEFPKEGPSILRIQQVVRGDSAAYFCASSPDIGVANYGYTFGSGTRLTVV.

Only a few counts were recorded for this clone. The chain recombines TRBV29-1 with TRBJ1-1, with a weak D call TRBD1 (5 bases). This CDR3 is 13 amino acids long. V was cut by 5 bases and J by 7 bases, with 17 bases left in between. CDR1 is SQVTM and CDR2 is ANQGSEA in the germline V gene. The CDR3 DNA is TGCAGCGTTAGTGGGGGGAGCTGGGGTGAAGCTTTCTTT. It specifies CSVSGGSWGEAFF.

This clone was found a few times. The chain carries TRBV9 and TRBJ2-1; D remains ambiguous. Trimming removed 0 bases at V and 0 bases at J, with 10 bases between. Looked up from germline, CDR1 is SGDLS and CDR2 is YYNGEE. The CDR3 covers 16 residues. CDR3 loop: CASSVVLTGSYNEQFF. The CDR3 nucleotides are TGTGCCAGCAGCGTAGTTCTGACGGGCTCCTACAATGAGCAGTTCTTC.

The chain carries TRBV28 and TRBJ1-1, with D unclear. The germline V gene has CDR1 MDHEN and CDR2 SYDVKM. V gave up 6 bases and J gave up 3 bases, with 14 bases separating them. CDR3 length: 14 residues. The CDR3, as DNA: TGTGCCAGCAGCTCCTTGGTCAGTGACACTGAAGCTTTCTTT. Translation: CASSSLVSDTEAFF.

J is TRBJ1-2 and V is TRBV14; TRBD1 matches at 9 bases. The CDR3 contains 16 residues. J lost 0 bases, V lost 3 bases, and 5 bases had no gene match. Germline lookup yields CDR1 SGHDN and CDR2 FVKESK. The CDR3 coding sequence is TGTGCCAGCAGCCAGGACAGGGGAGCAGCTAACTATGGCTACACCTTC. It specifies CASSQDRGAANYGYTF. The complete variable domain, with remaining parts taken from reference TRBV14 and TRBJ1-2, reads EAGVTQFPSHSVIEKGQTVTLRCDPISGHDNLYWYRRVMGKEIKFLLHFVKESKQDESGMPNNRFLAERTGGTYSTLKVQPAELEDSGVYFCASSQDRGAANYGYTFGSGTRLTVV.

This clone was seen at least ten times. CDR3 nucleotide sequence: TGTGCCAGCAGTGAAGAAGGGGGTGGGGAGACCCAGTACTTC. It translates to CASSEEGGGETQYF. The genes are TRBV2 and TRBJ2-5; D might be TRBD1 (6 bases). V was shortened by 1 base and J by 5 bases, with 11 bases between the two germline ends. The CDR3 is 14 amino acids. CDR1 SNHLY and CDR2 FYNNEI come from the germline V gene.

By share of the sample, this clone is medium-sized. The V call is TRBV11-3, the J call TRBJ1-2; D is perhaps TRBD1 (5 bases). The V gene lost 5 bases and the J gene lost 3 bases, with 16 bases spanning the gap. CDR3 length equals 15 residues. From germline, CDR1 is SGHNT and CDR2 YENEEA. CDR3 loop: CASSPAGGGDYGYTF. CDR3 DNA sequence: TGTGCCAGCAGCCCAGCGGGCGGAGGGGACTATGGCTACACCTTC.

The V gene is TRBV5-1, the J gene TRBJ2-3; no definite D call. This CDR3 comprises 15 residues. V lost 0 bases and J 0 bases, leaving 8 bases between the germline ends. CDR1 and CDR2 (germline): SGHRS, YFSETQ. CDR3 in amino acids: CASSLAASSTDTQYF. CDR3 nucleotide sequence: TGCGCCAGCAGCTTGGCAGCCTCTAGCACAGATACGCAGTATTTT.

The chain carries TRBV7-5 and TRBJ2-3; the tabulated D call, TRBD2, remains unverified against the DNA. TRBV7-5 is marked as a pseudogene. CDR3 length: 14 residues. CDR3 in amino acids: CASSLAAARGTQYF. CDR3 nucleotides: TGTGCCAGCAGCTTGGCGGCAGCCCGGGGGACGCAGTATTTT.

Relative to its sample, this clone is medium-sized. CDR3 protein: CASSLQLLGSYNEQFF. The CDR3 DNA reads as TGTGCCAGCAGCTTACAACTCCTTGGTTCCTACAATGAGCAGTTCTTC. The gene calls are TRBV11-3 and TRBJ2-1; D ambiguous. There are 16 residues in the CDR3. Germline CDR1 reads SGHNT; CDR2 reads YENEEA. Trimming removed 2 bases at V and 1 base at J, with 12 bases between. The full variable domain, with the rest looked up from reference TRBV11-3 and TRBJ2-1, is EAGVVQSPRYKIIEKKQPVAFWCNPISGHNTLYWYLQNLGQGPELLIRYENEEAVDDSQLPKDRFSAERLKGVDSTLKIQPAELGDSAVYLCASSLQLLGSYNEQFFGPGTRLTVL.

By share of the sample, this clone is medium-sized. The V call is TRBV6-8, the J call TRBJ1-4, with D perhaps TRBD1 (5 bases). This CDR3 is 15 amino acids long. The germline V and J ends were trimmed by 2 bases and 7 bases, with 14 bases remaining between them. CDR1 MNHGY and CDR2 SAAAGT come from the germline V gene. The CDR3 DNA follows: TGTGCCAGCAGTTACCGCCCAGGGAGTGGTGAAAAACTGTTTTTT. Its translation: CASSYRPGSGEKLFF.

The CDR3 spells CASRYTSDTGELFF. CDR3 coding DNA: TGTGCCAGCAGATATACCAGTGACACCGGGGAGCTGTTTTTT. The chain carries TRBV6-8 and TRBJ2-2, with D unclear. This CDR3 has 14 residues. Germline values: CDR1 MNHGY, CDR2 SAAAGT. Between the trimmed V and J ends, which lost 6 bases and 3 bases, there was a span of 11 bases.

V is TRBV6-8 and J is TRBJ2-1; 8 bases fit TRBD2. From germline, CDR1 is MNHGY and CDR2 SAAAGT. The V gene end was trimmed by 5 bases and the J gene end by 8 bases; junction bases not matched to a gene: 11. This CDR3 has 15 amino acids. CDR3 residues: CASSESGGAGDEQFF. CDR3 sequence (DNA): TGTGCCAGCAGTGAGTCGGGGGGGGCCGGGGATGAGCAGTTCTTC.

This clone was found once. The J gene is TRBJ2-7, the V gene TRBV30; D could derive from TRBD1 or TRBD2 (5 bases each). V was shortened by 5 bases and J by 5 bases, with 19 bases between the two germline ends. The germline V gene has CDR1 GTSNPN and CDR2 SVGIG (reference sequence). This CDR3 region has 14 residues. CDR3 bases: TGTGCCTGGGCCCAAGGGGACCACAGGAACGAGCAGTACTTC. Translating gives CAWAQGDHRNEQYF.

The sample holds a few counts of this clone. The chain combines TRBV6-8 with TRBJ1-1, with D unclear. CDR3 length: 15 residues. CDR1 is MNHGY, CDR2 SAAAGT, per germline. The V end was cut by 7 bases, the J end by 1 base, with 16 bases between. The CDR3 coding sequence is TGTGCCAGCACCCGCCGTCCTAGGACGAACACTGAAGCTTTCTTT. Protein: CASTRRPRTNTEAFF.

The chain employs TRBV5-1 and TRBJ1-1; D is possibly TRBD1 (5 bases). This CDR3 has 15 amino acids. V lost 4 bases and J 3 bases, leaving 16 bases between the germline ends. Germline V gene lookup returns CDR1 SGHRS and CDR2 YFSETQ. The CDR3, as DNA: TGCGCCAGCAGCCCCGGGACCCTCTGGGACACTGAAGCTTTCTTT. Protein: CASSPGTLWDTEAFF.

The rearrangement uses TRBV10-2 and TRBJ2-1, with 9 nucleotides matching TRBD2. Germline V lookup: CDR1 WSHSY, CDR2 SAAADI. Losses at the gene ends were 4 bases for V and 9 bases for J; bases not matched to a gene: 7. The length of the CDR3 is 14 residues. The CDR3 loop reads CASSGSGGWSEQFF. CDR3 DNA sequence: TGCGCCAGCAGTGGTAGCGGGGGATGGAGTGAGCAGTTCTTC.

The table lists this clone with a few counts. This rearrangement joins TRBV6-8 to TRBJ1-3, with D hard to call. The CDR3 totals 16 residues. In germline, CDR1 is MNHGY, CDR2 SAAAGT. V gave up 0 bases and J gave up 0 bases, with 9 bases separating them. The CDR3, as DNA: TGTGCCAGCAGTTACTCGGGCCTTCCCTCTGGAAACACCATATATTTT. It yields the protein CASSYSGLPSGNTIYF.

This clone is judged large. The chain links TRBV6-8 to TRBJ1-1; 7 bases align to TRBD1. The CDR3 covers 16 residues. The ends lost 6 bases at V and 0 bases at J; junction bases unmatched: 10. Germline assignment: CDR1 MNHGY and CDR2 SAAAGT. In DNA form, the CDR3 reads TGTGCCAGCAGAAACGACAGGGCCCCTATGAACACTGAAGCTTTCTTT. Translation: CASRNDRAPMNTEAFF.

The rearrangement uses TRBV6-8 and TRBJ1-2; D is possibly TRBD1 (6 bases). CDR1 and CDR2 from the germline V gene are MNHGY and SAAAGT. The CDR3 length is 14 residues. V gave up 3 bases and J gave up 4 bases, with 12 bases separating them. CDR3 protein: CASSYGGAGYGYTF. DNA of the CDR3: TGTGCCAGCAGTTATGGGGGCGCGGGCTATGGCTACACCTTC.

The rearrangement joins TRBV29-1 to TRBJ2-7; 13 positions agree with TRBD2. The CDR3 totals 14 residues. The V and J ends lost 7 bases and 7 bases, in that order; junction bases with no gene match: 10. Per the germline V gene, CDR1 is SQVTM and CDR2 is ANQGSEA. CDR3 nucleotide sequence: TGCAGCGCCCAAGGGACTAGCGGGGCAAGAGAGCAGTACTTC. It translates to CSAQGTSGAREQYF.

The rearrangement uses TRBV19 and TRBJ2-5; D is unresolved. The CDR3 consists of 14 residues. Trimming removed 2 bases from V and 7 bases from J, with 14 bases in between. Germline CDR1 is LNHDA and CDR2 is SQIVND (reference sequence). The CDR3 region has the DNA TGTGCCAGTAGTATAAATCCCGCCGCCCGGACCCAGTACTTC. Its translation is CASSINPAARTQYF.

This clone was observed a few times. This chain uses TRBV6-8 with TRBJ2-3; 7 bases align to TRBD2. Germline V CDR1 and CDR2: MNHGY, SAAAGT. This CDR3 region has 16 residues. J lost 0 bases, V lost 4 bases, and 7 bases had no gene match. The CDR3: CASSSLGGGSTDTQYF. DNA of the CDR3: TGTGCCAGCAGTTCCTTGGGGGGGGGAAGCACAGATACGCAGTATTTT.

The rearrangement links TRBV29-1 to TRBJ1-1; possibly TRBD1 for D (5 bases). Trimming pared 6 bases from V and 1 base from J, leaving 12 bases between. This CDR3 spans 13 amino acids. Germline CDR1 SQVTM, CDR2 ANQGSEA. CDR3 in DNA: TGCAGCGTAGCCTTACAGGCGAACACTGAAGCTTTCTTT. It translates to CSVALQANTEAFF.

The chain combines TRBV19 with TRBJ1-2, with 10 nucleotides matching TRBD1. The germline V gene encodes CDR1 LNHDA and CDR2 SQIVND (reference sequence). With V trimmed by 5 bases and J by 4 bases, 7 bases remained unmatched. The CDR3 loop spans 15 amino acids. For the CDR3, the DNA is TGTGCCAGTAGTCTGAGGACAGGGGGGAGCTATGGCTACACCTTC. Its translation: CASSLRTGGSYGYTF.

The chain links TRBV19 to TRBJ1-4, with D perhaps TRBD1 (6 bases). V was trimmed by 6 bases and J by 4 bases, leaving 12 bases between them. Per the germline V gene, CDR1 is LNHDA and CDR2 is SQIVND (reference sequence). CDR3 length: 14 residues. This CDR3 is CASRDQGLNEKLFF. CDR3 nucleotides: TGTGCCAGTAGGGATCAGGGGCTTAATGAAAAACTGTTTTTT. The full variable domain, in which reference TRBV19 and TRBJ1-4 provide the parts outside the CDR3, is DGGITQSPKYLFRKEGQNVTLSCEQNLNHDAMYWYRQDPGQGLRLIYYSQIVNDFQKGDIAEGYSVSREKKESFPLTVTSAQKNPTAFYLCASRDQGLNEKLFFGSGTQLSVL.

By sample share, this clone is medium-sized (0.01 to 0.1%). V and J are TRBV11-3 and TRBJ1-5; 11 positions match TRBD1. Losses at the gene ends were 4 bases for V and 6 bases for J; bases not matched to a gene: 2. The length of the CDR3 is 14 residues. CDR1 and CDR2 from the germline V gene are SGHNT and YENEEA. The CDR3 loop is CASSSGTGGQPQHF. In DNA form, the CDR3 reads TGTGCCAGCAGCTCCGGGACAGGGGGTCAGCCCCAGCATTTT.

The gene calls are TRBV30 and TRBJ1-1; D is uncertain. V was cut by 3 bases and J by 3 bases, with 5 bases left in between. Germline CDR1 reads GTSNPN; CDR2 reads SVGIG (reference sequence). CDR3 length: 11 residues. The CDR3 DNA follows: TGTGCCTGGAGGGGGTACACTGAAGCTTTCTTT. Its translation is CAWRGYTEAFF.

This clone has just a few counts. This rearrangement joins TRBV5-1 to TRBJ1-6; D is perhaps TRBD1 (5 bases). The CDR3 extends over 14 amino acids. The ends were cut back, 0 bases at V and 4 bases at J, with 5 bases in the middle. Germline lookup yields CDR1 SGHRS and CDR2 YFSETQ. The CDR3 region is CASSLAGYNSPLHF. CDR3 DNA sequence: TGCGCCAGCAGCTTGGCAGGGTATAATTCACCCCTCCACTTT.